This T cell receptor beta chain was recovered during a study of response to subunit inactivated influenza vaccine. In TCRdb, the RT-PCR reads were re-called with MiXCR into one record per CDR3 protein. Of fewer than 650,000 distinct CDR3 sequences in the sample, 10% to 15% were seen once. V lost 0 bases, J lost 9 bases, and 13 bases stayed unmatched. There are 18 residues in the CDR3. The V gene's germline CDR1 is DFQATT and CDR2 SNEGSKA (reference sequence). The sequence derives from a man between 45 and 60 years old who received an inactivated influenza vaccine. Here the sequenced sample was PBMCs from blood, taken 35 to 45 days after vaccination. The chain is built from TRBV20-1 and TRBJ2-1, with TRBD2 identical over 14 bases. CDR3 DNA: TGCAGTGCTAGAGATCAGGGACTAGCGGGGGCCTCGGCCTTTGAGCAGTTCTTC. Protein product: CSARDQGLAGASAFEQFF.